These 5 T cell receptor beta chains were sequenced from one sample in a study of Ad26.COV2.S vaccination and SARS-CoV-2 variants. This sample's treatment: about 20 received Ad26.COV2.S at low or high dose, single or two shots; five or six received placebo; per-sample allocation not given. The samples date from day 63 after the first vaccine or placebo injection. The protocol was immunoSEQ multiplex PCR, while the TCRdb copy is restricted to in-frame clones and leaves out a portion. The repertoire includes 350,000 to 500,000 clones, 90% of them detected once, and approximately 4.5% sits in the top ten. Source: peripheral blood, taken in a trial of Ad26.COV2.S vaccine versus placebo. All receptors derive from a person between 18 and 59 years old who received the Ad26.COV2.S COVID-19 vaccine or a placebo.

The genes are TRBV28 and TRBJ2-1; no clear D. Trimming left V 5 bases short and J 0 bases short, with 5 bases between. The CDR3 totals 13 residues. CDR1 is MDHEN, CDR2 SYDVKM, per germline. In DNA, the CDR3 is TGTGCCAGCAGTCGTATCTCCTACAATGAGCAGTTCTTC. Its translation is CASSRISYNEQFF.

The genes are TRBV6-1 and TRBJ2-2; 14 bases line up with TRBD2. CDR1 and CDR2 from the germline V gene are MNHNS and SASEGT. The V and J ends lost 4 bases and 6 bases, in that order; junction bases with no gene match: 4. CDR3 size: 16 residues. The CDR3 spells CASSGRGLAGAGELFF. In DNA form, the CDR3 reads TGTGCCAGCAGTGGGAGGGGACTAGCGGGAGCCGGGGAGCTGTTTTTT.

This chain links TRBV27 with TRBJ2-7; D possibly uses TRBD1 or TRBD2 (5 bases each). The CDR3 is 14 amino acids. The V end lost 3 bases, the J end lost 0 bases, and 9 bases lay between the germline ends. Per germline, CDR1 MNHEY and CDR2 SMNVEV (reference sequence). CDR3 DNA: TGTGCCAGCAGTTTCGAGGGGACCTCCTACGAGCAGTACTTC. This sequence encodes CASSFEGTSYEQYF.

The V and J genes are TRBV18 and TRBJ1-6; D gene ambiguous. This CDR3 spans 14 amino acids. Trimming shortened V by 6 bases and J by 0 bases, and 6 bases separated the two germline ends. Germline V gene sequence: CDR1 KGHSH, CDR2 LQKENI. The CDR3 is CASSGDSYNSPLHF. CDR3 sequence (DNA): TGTGCCAGCTCGGGCGACTCCTATAATTCACCCCTCCACTTT.

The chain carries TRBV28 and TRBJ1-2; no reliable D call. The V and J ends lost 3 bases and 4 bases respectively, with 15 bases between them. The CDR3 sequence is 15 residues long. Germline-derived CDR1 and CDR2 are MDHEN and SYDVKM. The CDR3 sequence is CASSFFRTDGYGYTF. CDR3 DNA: TGTGCCAGCAGTTTCTTTCGGACTGACGGCTATGGCTACACCTTC.